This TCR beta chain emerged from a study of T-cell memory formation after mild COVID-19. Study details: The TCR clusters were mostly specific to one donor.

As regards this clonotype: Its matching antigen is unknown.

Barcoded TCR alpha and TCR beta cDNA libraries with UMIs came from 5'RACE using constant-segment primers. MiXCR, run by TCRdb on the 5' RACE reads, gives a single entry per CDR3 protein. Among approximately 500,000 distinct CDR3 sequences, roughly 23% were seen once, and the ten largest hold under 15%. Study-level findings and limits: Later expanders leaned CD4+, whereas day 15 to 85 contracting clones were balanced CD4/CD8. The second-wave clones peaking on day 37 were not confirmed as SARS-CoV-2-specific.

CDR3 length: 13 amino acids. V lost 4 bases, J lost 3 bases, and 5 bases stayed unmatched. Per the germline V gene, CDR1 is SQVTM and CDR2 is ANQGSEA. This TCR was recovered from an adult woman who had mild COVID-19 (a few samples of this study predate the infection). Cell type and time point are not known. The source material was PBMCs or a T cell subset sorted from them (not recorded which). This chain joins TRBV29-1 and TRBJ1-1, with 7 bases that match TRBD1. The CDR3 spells CSVGRGVYTEAFF. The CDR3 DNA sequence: TGCAGCGTTGGCAGGGGGGTTTACACTGAAGCTTTCTTT.